The entry that follows covers one T cell receptor beta chain sequence. The antigen is undetermined. Germline values: CDR1 SGHTA, CDR2 FQGNSA. V dropped 1 base and J dropped 0 bases, with 6 bases sitting between them. The CDR3 totals 14 residues. The data derive from a study of memory CD4+ T cells and cytomegalovirus serostatus. Study outcomes and limitations: A US-trained random forest predicted CMV serostatus with median AUC around 0.91. The CMV-associated TCR signature appears largely within the CD4+ memory repertoire. Of 150 to 200 reported CMV TCRbeta sequences, under 70 were found in memory CD4+ repertoires.

Single viable CD3+CD4+CD8-CD45RO+ cells were sorted as the memory CD4+ T cells. Methods used by the authors: After removing out-of-frame reads, approximately 2 million distinct TCRbeta sequences remained. Measured with immunoSEQ multiplex PCR; TCRdb has only the in-frame clones, and not every one. The DNA was the basis for D and trimming; V, J and clone size are from that table. The profile shows approximately 40,000 clones, just under 80% of them singletons. V is TRBV7-2 and J is TRBJ1-1; D gene uncertain. The sequence derives from an adult in good health and CMV-seronegative. Sequenced input: memory CD4+ T cells from blood. The CDR3 DNA is TGTGCCAGCAGCTTAGAGGGCATGAACACTGAAGCTTTCTTT. Translating it yields CASSLEGMNTEAFF.